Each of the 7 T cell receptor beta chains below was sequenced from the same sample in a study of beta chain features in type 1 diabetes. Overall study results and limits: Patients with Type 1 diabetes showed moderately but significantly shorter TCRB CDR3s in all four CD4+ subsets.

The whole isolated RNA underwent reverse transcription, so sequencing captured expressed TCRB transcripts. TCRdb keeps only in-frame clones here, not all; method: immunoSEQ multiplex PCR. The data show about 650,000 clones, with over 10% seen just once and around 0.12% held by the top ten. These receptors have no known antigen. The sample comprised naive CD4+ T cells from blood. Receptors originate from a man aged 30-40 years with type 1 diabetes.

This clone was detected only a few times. CDR3 in amino acids: CASSLPRQGSSTDTQYF. The DNA for the CDR3 is TGTGCCAGCAGTTTGCCCCGACAGGGGTCTAGCACAGATACGCAGTATTTT. V and J are TRBV28 and TRBJ2-3, with 8 bases fitting TRBD1. Trimming at V came to 3 bases and at J to 0 bases, leaving 8 bases not matched to a gene. The CDR3 covers 17 residues. Germline-derived CDR1 and CDR2 are MDHEN and SYDVKM. Supplemented by reference TRBV28 and TRBJ2-3, the full variable domain reads DVKVTQSSRYLVKRTGEKVFLECVQDMDHENMFWYRQDPGLGLRLIYFSYDVKMKEKGDIPEGYSVSREKKERFSLILESASTNQTSMYLCASSLPRQGSSTDTQYFGPGTRLTVL.

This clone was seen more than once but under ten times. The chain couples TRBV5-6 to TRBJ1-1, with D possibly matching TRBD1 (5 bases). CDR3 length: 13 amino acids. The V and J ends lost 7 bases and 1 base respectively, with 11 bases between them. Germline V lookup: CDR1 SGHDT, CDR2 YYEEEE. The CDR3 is CASELTANTEAFF. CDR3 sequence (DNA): TGTGCCAGCGAGTTGACAGCGAACACTGAAGCTTTCTTT.

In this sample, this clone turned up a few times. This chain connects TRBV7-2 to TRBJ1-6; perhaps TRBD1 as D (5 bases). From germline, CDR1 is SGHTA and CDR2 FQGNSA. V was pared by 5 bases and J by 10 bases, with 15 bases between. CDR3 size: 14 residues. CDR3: CASSLGSWGSPLHF. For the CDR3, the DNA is TGTGCCAGCAGCCTAGGCAGTTGGGGCTCACCCCTCCACTTT.

The CDR3 spells CASSKPGAETQYF. CDR3 nucleotides: TGTGCCAGCAGCAAACCAGGGGCAGAGACCCAGTACTTC. The chain uses TRBV5-6 and TRBJ2-5, with D possibly matching TRBD1 (6 bases). CDR1 is SGHDT, CDR2 YYEEEE, per germline. The CDR3 runs 13 residues. V was shortened by 4 bases and J by 4 bases, with 11 bases between the two germline ends.

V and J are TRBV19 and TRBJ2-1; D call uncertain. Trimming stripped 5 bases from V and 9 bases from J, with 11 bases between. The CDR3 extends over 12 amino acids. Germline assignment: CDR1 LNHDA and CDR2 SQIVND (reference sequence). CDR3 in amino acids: CASSPQVGEQFF. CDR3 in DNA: TGTGCCAGTAGTCCCCAGGTGGGTGAGCAGTTCTTC.

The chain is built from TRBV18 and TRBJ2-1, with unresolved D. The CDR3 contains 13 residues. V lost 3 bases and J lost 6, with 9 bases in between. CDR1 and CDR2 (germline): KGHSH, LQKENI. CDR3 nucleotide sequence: TGTGCCAGCTCACCCAATAAACCCAATGAGCAGTTCTTC. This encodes CASSPNKPNEQFF.

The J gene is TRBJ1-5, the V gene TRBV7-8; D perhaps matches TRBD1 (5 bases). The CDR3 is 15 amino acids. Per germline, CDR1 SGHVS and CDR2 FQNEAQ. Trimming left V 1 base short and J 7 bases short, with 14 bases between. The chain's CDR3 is CASSLVTGGGQPQHF. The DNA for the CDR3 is TGTGCCAGCAGCTTAGTAACAGGTGGGGGACAGCCCCAGCATTTT.